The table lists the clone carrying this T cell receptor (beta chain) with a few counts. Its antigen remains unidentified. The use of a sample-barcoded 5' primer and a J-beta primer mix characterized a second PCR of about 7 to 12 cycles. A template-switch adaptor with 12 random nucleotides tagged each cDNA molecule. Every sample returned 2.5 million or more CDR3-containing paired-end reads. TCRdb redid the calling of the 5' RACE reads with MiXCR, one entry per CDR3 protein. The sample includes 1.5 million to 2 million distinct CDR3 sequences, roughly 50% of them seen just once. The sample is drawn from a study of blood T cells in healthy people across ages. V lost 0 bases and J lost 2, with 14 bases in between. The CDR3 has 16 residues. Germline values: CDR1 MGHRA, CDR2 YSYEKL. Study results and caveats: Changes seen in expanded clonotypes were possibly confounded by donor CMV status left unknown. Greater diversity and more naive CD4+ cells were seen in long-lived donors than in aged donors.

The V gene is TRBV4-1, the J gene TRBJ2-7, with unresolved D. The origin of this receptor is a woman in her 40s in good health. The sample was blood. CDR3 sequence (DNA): TGCGCCAGCAGCCAAGAAGAAGGCCCTCCGACCTACGAGCAGTACTTC. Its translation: CASSQEEGPPTYEQYF.